This TCR beta chain emerged from a study of T cell responses to AZD1222 COVID-19 vaccine. In the study overall: Timing groups of about 4 and about 12 weeks for second doses were pooled.

Generated by immunoSEQ multiplex PCR, the TCRdb table keeps only in-frame clones and is missing some. The sample holds over 100,000 clones, around 86% seen once. CDR3 length equals 11 residues. Between the trimmed V and J ends, which lost 6 bases and 4 bases, there was a span of 5 bases. In germline, CDR1 is KGHSH, CDR2 LQKENI. Findings and caveats of the study: No day 14 peak samples; only post-peak repertoires were characterized.

A word on this clone: Its cognate antigen is unknown.

The source is an adult in good health. The V gene is TRBV18, the J gene TRBJ2-3, with D uncertain. This specimen consisted of peripheral blood, obtained on day 0 of AZD1222 vaccination. CDR3 residues: CASSLADTQYF. Here the CDR3 DNA reads TGTGCCAGCTCCCTTGCAGATACGCAGTATTTT. The full variable domain, in which reference TRBV18 and TRBJ2-3 provide the parts outside the CDR3, is NAGVMQNPRHLVRRRGQEARLRCSPMKGHSHVYWYRQLPEEGLKFMVYLQKENIIDESGMPKERFSAEFPKEGPSILRIQQVVRGDSAAYFCASSLADTQYFGPGTRLTVL.